This T cell receptor beta chain was obtained from a study of control samples from healthy donors and cancer patients. CDR1 is SGHRS and CDR2 is YFSETQ in the germline V gene. Trimming removed 6 bases from V and 2 bases from J; junction bases left unmatched: 11. The CDR3 loop spans 17 amino acids. Generated by immunoSEQ multiplex PCR, the TCRdb table keeps only in-frame clones and is missing some. The repertoire has roughly 30,000 clones, 85% to 90% of them found once; the top ten carry roughly 1.6%. This receptor was identified in a middle-aged woman with lung cancer. The material sequenced was PBMCs. This rearrangement joins TRBV5-1 to TRBJ2-5; TRBD2 matches 12 bases. The CDR3 coding sequence is TGCGCCAGCACCTTACTTGGACTAGCGGGGTCTCAAGAGACCCAGTACTTC. Amino acids: CASTLLGLAGSQETQYF.